The 14 T cell receptor beta chains given below trace back to one sample, sequenced in a study of shared clonotypes between healthy human individuals. Sequenced by immunoSEQ multiplex PCR; TCRdb stores in-frame clones only, minus some. The sample contains approximately 1.1 million clones, around 78% of which appear only once. Sequencing input: memory CD4+ T cells from PBMCs. The sample's subset: CD45RA-negative fraction. The receptors were sampled from a man in his late teens or twenties in good health. Some clones in this sample may be carry-over from other donors' samples.

This clone appeared a single time. J is TRBJ1-3 and V is TRBV27; a weak D match, TRBD1 (6 bases). Germline loops: CDR1 MNHEY, CDR2 SMNVEV (reference sequence). The CDR3 spans 14 residues. Trimming removed 5 bases from V and 2 bases from J, with 10 bases in between. This CDR3 is CASSKQGAGNTIYF. Written as DNA, the CDR3 is TGTGCCAGCAGTAAACAGGGAGCTGGAAACACCATATATTTT.

Here the CDR3 reads CASSRGHGDIQYF. The CDR3 region has the DNA TGTGCCAGCAGCCGGGGACATGGGGACATTCAGTACTTC. V and J are TRBV7-2 and TRBJ2-4; D possibly corresponds to TRBD1 (6 bases). The CDR3 length is 13 residues. The germline V and J ends were trimmed by 5 bases and 8 bases, with 13 bases remaining between them. Per germline, CDR1 SGHTA and CDR2 FQGNSA.

The chain links TRBV7-2 to TRBJ2-1; possible D gene TRBD2, 6 bases. Between the trimmed V and J ends, which lost 10 bases and 3 bases, there was a span of 13 bases. From germline, CDR1 is SGHTA and CDR2 FQGNSA. The length of the CDR3 is 13 residues. The CDR3 sequence: CAIRRGDYNEQFF. Here the CDR3 DNA reads TGTGCCATCCGGAGGGGTGACTACAATGAGCAGTTCTTC.

This sequence joins TRBV6-1 and TRBJ2-7, with TRBD1 matching 9 bases. Germline V gives CDR1 MNHNS, CDR2 SASEGT. The V and J ends lost 4 bases and 0 bases, in that order; junction bases with no gene match: 10. This CDR3 contains 17 residues. CDR3 bases: TGTGCCAGCAGTGGGACGGAGGGACAGGGAGGCTCCTACGAGCAGTACTTC. Residues: CASSGTEGQGGSYEQYF.

The rearrangement links TRBV2 to TRBJ1-2, with no clear D. The CDR3 has 13 amino acids. The V and J ends lost 3 bases and 2 bases respectively, with 7 bases between them. CDR1 is SNHLY, CDR2 FYNNEI, per germline. The CDR3 DNA reads as TGTGCCAGCAGTGACGACCCCAACTATGGCTACACCTTC. It is translated as CASSDDPNYGYTF. Using reference TRBV2 and TRBJ1-2 for the parts outside the CDR3, the full variable domain is EPEVTQTPSHQVTQMGQEVILRCVPISNHLYFYWYRQILGQKVEFLVSFYNNEISEKSEIFDDQFSVERPDGSNFTLKIRSTKLEDSAMYFCASSDDPNYGYTFGSGTRLTVV.

The gene calls are TRBV29-1 and TRBJ2-7, with D perhaps TRBD2 (6 bases). Germline lookup yields CDR1 SQVTM and CDR2 ANQGSEA. Trimming removed 0 bases at V and 2 bases at J, with 14 bases between. The CDR3 is 15 residues long. CDR3 region: CSVEDPAGPAYEQYF. In nucleotides, the CDR3 is TGCAGCGTTGAAGATCCTGCGGGACCAGCCTACGAGCAGTACTTC.

In DNA form, the CDR3 reads TGTGCCAGCAGCATACTAGCGGGAGAATCAGATACGCAGTATTTT. Translation: CASSILAGESDTQYF. The chain uses TRBV28 and TRBJ2-3; 11 nucleotides match TRBD2. The CDR3 totals 15 residues. V gave up 6 bases and J gave up 4 bases; unmatched junction bases: 6. The germline V gene has CDR1 MDHEN and CDR2 SYDVKM. Using reference TRBV28 and TRBJ2-3 for the parts outside the CDR3, the full variable domain is DVKVTQSSRYLVKRTGEKVFLECVQDMDHENMFWYRQDPGLGLRLIYFSYDVKMKEKGDIPEGYSVSREKKERFSLILESASTNQTSMYLCASSILAGESDTQYFGPGTRLTVL.

This rearrangement joins TRBV19 to TRBJ1-2; D is undetermined. V lost 4 bases, J lost 4 bases, and 16 bases lay in between. Germline V CDR1 and CDR2: LNHDA, SQIVND (reference sequence). CDR3 length: 15 residues. The CDR3 protein is CASSKRPGLGYGYTF. The CDR3 bases are TGTGCCAGTAGTAAGAGGCCGGGGTTGGGCTATGGCTACACCTTC.

This sequence joins TRBV9 and TRBJ2-1; no firm D call. The CDR3 covers 16 residues. With 4 bases removed from V and 5 bases from J, the gap between germline ends came to 19 bases. Per germline, CDR1 SGDLS and CDR2 YYNGEE. The CDR3 loop reads CASSSDPPSGDNEQFF. For the CDR3, the DNA is TGTGCCAGCAGCTCAGATCCCCCATCAGGTGACAATGAGCAGTTCTTC.

The CDR3 region is CAWTLFSLDLRGYGYTF. DNA of the CDR3: TGTGCCTGGACCCTCTTCTCTTTGGACCTCCGAGGCTATGGCTACACCTTC. This chain uses TRBV30 with TRBJ1-2; D is ambiguous. Trimming took 4 bases from V and 4 from J, leaving 25 bases between them. The CDR3 sequence is 17 residues long. Germline CDR1 and CDR2: GTSNPN and SVGIG (reference sequence).

The rearrangement joins TRBV6-1 to TRBJ2-7; D remains ambiguous. Between the trimmed V and J ends, which lost 3 bases and 2 bases, there was a span of 8 bases. Germline V gene lookup returns CDR1 MNHNS and CDR2 SASEGT. The CDR3 runs to 13 residues. DNA for the CDR3: TGTGCCAGCAGTGATCAGGTTACCTACGAGCAGTACTTC. Translating it yields CASSDQVTYEQYF.

This clone appeared a single time. The V and J genes are TRBV6-1 and TRBJ1-4; a possible D gene is TRBD1 (5 bases). Trimming shortened V by 2 bases and J by 0 bases, and 7 bases separated the two germline ends. This CDR3 region has 15 residues. Germline lookup yields CDR1 MNHNS and CDR2 SASEGT. The DNA for the CDR3 is TGTGCCAGCAGTGAACAGGGTGCAACTAATGAAAAACTGTTTTTT. It encodes CASSEQGATNEKLFF.

V gene TRBV7-9 combines with J gene TRBJ2-2, with TRBD1 matching over 10 bases. Germline CDR1 reads SEHNR; CDR2 reads FQNEAQ (reference sequence). This CDR3 is built from 15 residues. Trimming removed 5 bases from V and 7 bases from J; junction bases left unmatched: 7. The CDR3 DNA sequence: TGTGCCAGCAGCGTTAGAGGACAGGGGGTCGGGGAGCTGTTTTTT. Translating it yields CASSVRGQGVGELFF.

The gene calls are TRBV5-1 and TRBJ1-2; TRBD1 might be the D (6 bases). The germline gives CDR1 SGHRS, CDR2 YFSETQ. V lost 3 bases and J 5 bases, leaving 17 bases between the germline ends. This CDR3 region has 15 residues. The CDR3 coding sequence is TGCGCCAGCAGCTCCGCAACGGGGGGCGCGTATGGCTACACCTTC. Amino acid sequence: CASSSATGGAYGYTF.